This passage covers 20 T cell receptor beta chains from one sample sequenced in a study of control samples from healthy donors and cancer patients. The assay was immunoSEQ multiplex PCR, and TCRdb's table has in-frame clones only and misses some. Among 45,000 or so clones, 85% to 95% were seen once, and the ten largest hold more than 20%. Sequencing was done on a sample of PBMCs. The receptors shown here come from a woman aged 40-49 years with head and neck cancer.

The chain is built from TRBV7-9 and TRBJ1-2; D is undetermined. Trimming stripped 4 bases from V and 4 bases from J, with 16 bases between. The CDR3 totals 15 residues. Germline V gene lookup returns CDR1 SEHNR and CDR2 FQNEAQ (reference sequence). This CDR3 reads CASSSWTQGPYGYTF. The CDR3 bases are TGTGCCAGCAGCTCCTGGACCCAAGGACCCTATGGCTACACCTTC.

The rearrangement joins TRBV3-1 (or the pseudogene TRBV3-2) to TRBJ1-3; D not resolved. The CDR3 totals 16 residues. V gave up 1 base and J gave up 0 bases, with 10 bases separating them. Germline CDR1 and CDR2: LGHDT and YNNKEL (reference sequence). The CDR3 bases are TGTGCCAGCAGCCAAGCCCTACGGTACTCTGGAAACACCATATATTTT. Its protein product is CASSQALRYSGNTIYF.

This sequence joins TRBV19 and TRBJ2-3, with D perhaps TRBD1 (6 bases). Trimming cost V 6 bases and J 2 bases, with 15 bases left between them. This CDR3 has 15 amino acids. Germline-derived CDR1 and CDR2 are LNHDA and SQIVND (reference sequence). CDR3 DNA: TGTGCCAGTAGCCGCGACAGGAGCCTCACAGATACGCAGTATTTT. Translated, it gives CASSRDRSLTDTQYF.

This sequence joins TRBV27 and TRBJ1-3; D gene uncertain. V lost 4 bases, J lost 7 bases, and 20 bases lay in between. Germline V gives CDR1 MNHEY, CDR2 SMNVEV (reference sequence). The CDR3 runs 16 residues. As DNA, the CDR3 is TGTGCCAGCAGTTCCCGGGCCAACCCTAGGATCAACACCATATATTTT. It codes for CASSSRANPRINTIYF.

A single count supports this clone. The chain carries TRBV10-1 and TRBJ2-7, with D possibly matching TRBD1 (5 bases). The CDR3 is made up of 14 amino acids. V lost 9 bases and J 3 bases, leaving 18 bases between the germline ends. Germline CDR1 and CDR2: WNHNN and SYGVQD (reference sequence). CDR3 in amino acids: CARRAQGTLYEQYF. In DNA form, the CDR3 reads TGCGCCAGAAGGGCTCAGGGAACCCTCTACGAGCAGTACTTC.

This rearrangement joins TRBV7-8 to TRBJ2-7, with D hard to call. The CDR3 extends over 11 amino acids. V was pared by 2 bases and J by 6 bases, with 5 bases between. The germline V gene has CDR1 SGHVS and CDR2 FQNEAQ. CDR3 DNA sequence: TGTGCCAGCAGCTTATCTAGCGAGCAGTACTTC. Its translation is CASSLSSEQYF.

CDR3 in DNA: TGTGCCAGCAGCAGGGTAACCTTCTACGAGCAGTACTTC. Its protein is CASSRVTFYEQYF. This chain links TRBV11-2 with TRBJ2-7, with D unresolved. V was cut by 5 bases and J by 3 bases, with 11 bases left in between. Germline loops: CDR1 SGHAT, CDR2 FQNNGV. This CDR3 has 13 residues.

The CDR3 loop is CASSPLIETQYF. In DNA, the CDR3 is TGTGCCAGCAGCCCACTTATTGAGACCCAGTACTTC. The genes are TRBV7-9 and TRBJ2-5, with D unresolved. Germline lookup yields CDR1 SEHNR and CDR2 FQNEAQ (reference sequence). With 5 bases removed from V and 5 bases from J, the gap between germline ends came to 9 bases. The CDR3 is 12 residues long. The whole variable domain, remainder taken from reference TRBV7-9 and TRBJ2-5, is DTGVSQNPRHKITKRGQNVTFRCDPISEHNRLYWYRQTLGQGPEFLTYFQNEAQLEKSRLLSDRFSAERPKGSFSTLEIQRTEQGDSAMYLCASSPLIETQYFGPGTRLLVL.

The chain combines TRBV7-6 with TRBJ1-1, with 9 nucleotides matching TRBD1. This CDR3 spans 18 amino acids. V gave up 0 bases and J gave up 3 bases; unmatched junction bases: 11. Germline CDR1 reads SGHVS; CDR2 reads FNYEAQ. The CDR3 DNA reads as TGTGCCAGCAGCTTAGCCCCTCCCATAGGGACAGGGTACACTGAAGCTTTCTTT. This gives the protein CASSLAPPIGTGYTEAFF. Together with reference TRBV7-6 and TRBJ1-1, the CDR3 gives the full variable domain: GAGVSQSPRYKVTKRGQDVALRCDPISGHVSLYWYRQALGQGPEFLTYFNYEAQQDKSGLPNDRFSAERPEGSISTLTIQRTEQRDSAMYRCASSLAPPIGTGYTEAFFGQGTRLTVV.

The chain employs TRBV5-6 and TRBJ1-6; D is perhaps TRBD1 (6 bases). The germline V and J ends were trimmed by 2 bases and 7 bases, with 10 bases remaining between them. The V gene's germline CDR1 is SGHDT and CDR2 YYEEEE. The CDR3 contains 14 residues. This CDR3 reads CASSLNQGNSPLHF. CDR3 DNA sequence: TGTGCCAGCAGCTTAAACCAGGGGAATTCACCCCTCCACTTT.

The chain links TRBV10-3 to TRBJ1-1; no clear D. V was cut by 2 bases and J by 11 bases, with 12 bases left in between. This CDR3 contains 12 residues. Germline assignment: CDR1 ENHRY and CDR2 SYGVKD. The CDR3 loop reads CAISERGGSAFF. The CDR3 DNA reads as TGTGCCATCAGTGAGCGGGGTGGGAGCGCTTTCTTT.

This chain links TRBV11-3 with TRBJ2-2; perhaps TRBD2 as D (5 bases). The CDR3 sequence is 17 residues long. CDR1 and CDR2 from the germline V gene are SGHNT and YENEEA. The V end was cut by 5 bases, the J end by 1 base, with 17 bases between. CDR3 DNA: TGTGCCAGCAGCACCTATTCGACTAACCGGAACACCGGGGAGCTGTTTTTT. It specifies CASSTYSTNRNTGELFF.

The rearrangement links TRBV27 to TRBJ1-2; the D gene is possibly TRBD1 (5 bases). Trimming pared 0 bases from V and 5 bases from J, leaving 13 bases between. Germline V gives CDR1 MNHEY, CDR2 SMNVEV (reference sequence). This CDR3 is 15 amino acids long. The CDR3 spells CASSLSRGYRYGYTF. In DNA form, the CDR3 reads TGTGCCAGCAGTTTATCTCGGGGGTACAGATATGGCTACACCTTC.

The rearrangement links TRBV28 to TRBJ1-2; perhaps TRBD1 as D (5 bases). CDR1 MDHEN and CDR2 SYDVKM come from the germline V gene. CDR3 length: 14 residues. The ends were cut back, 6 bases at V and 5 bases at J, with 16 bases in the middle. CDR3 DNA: TGTGCCAGCAGGAGTCGGGTGGACACGTATGGCTACACCTTC. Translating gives CASRSRVDTYGYTF.

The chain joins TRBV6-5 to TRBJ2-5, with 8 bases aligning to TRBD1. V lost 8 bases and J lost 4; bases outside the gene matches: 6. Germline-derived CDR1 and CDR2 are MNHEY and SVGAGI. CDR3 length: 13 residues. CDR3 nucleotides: TGTGCCAGCTCATTACAGGGGGGAGAGACCCAGTACTTC. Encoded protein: CASSLQGGETQYF.

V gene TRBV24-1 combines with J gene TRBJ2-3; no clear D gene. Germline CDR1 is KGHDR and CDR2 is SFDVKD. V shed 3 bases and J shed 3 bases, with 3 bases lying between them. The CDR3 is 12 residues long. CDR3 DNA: TGTGCCACCAGTGATCATACAGATACGCAGTATTTT. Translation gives CATSDHTDTQYF.

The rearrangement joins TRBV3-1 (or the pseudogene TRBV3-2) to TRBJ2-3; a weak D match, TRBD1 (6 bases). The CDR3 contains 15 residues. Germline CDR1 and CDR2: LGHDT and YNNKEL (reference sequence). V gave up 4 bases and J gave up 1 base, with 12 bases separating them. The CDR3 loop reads CASSRREGGTDTQYF. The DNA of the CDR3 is TGTGCCAGCAGCCGACGTGAGGGGGGCACAGATACGCAGTATTTT.

DNA of the CDR3: TGCGCCAGCAGCCACCCGCAGCGGGGGCGGAGGGGCACTGAAGCTTTCTTT. Protein: CASSHPQRGRRGTEAFF. The chain combines TRBV4-1 with TRBJ1-1; tentative D call: TRBD1 (6 bases). Trimming removed 3 bases from V and 4 bases from J, with 21 bases in between. Germline V gene data show CDR1 as MGHRA and CDR2 as YSYEKL. This CDR3 has 17 residues.

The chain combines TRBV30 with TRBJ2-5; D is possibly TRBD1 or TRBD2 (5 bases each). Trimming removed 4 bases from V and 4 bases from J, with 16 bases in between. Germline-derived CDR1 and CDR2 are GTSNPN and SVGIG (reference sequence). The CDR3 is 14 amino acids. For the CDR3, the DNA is TGTGCCTGGACGAGGGGACCACAGGCAGAGACCCAGTACTTC. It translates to CAWTRGPQAETQYF.

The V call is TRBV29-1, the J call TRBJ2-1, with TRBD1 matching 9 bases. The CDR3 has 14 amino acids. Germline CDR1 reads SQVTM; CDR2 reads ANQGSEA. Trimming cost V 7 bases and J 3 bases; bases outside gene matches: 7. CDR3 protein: CSGETGGFYNEQFF. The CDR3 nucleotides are TGCAGCGGCGAAACAGGGGGCTTCTACAATGAGCAGTTCTTC.